This entry features one T cell receptor beta chain sequence. What it binds is not known. The authors built TCR beta libraries using iRepertoire HTBI primers and Arm-PCR of CDR3 regions. TCRdb ran MiXCR on the multiplex PCR reads and lists one entry per CDR3 protein. Seen here are 500,000 to 700,000 distinct CDR3 sequences, around 30% observed once, and the top ten hold 42%. This specimen comes from a study of regulatory T cells in long-lasting Graves disease. The time point here: persistent/refractory GD, antithyroid drugs over 5 years with positive TRAb. With RNA extracted from PBMCs as input, the TCR library was made. The CDR3 spans 13 residues. From germline, CDR1 is MNHNS and CDR2 SASEGT. Trimming removed 5 bases at V and 5 bases at J, with 10 bases between. Study-wide results and limits: Segments TRBV28, TRBJ1-2 and TRBJ2-5 showed preferential usage in persistent disease.

The receptor was derived from a female donor with Graves disease. The chain carries TRBV6-1 and TRBJ1-5; maybe TRBD1 (5 bases). The input for sequencing was peripheral blood mononuclear cells (PBMCs), taken when the disease was refractory, from a patient treated with antithyroid drugs. The CDR3 nucleotides are TGTGCCAGCAGTCCGGGGGGTTATCAGCCCCAGCATTTT. Translating it yields CASSPGGYQPQHF.